This passage covers 23 T cell receptor beta chains from one sample sequenced in a study of blood T cell repertoires in COVID-19. The method was immunoSEQ multiplex PCR; TCRdb's version includes in-frame clones alone and lacks a portion of them. Of under 150,000 clones in the sample, around 80% are singletons; the top ten hold 4.2%. The sample consisted of peripheral blood. These receptors all come from a man in his 60s with acute or convalescent COVID-19.

J is TRBJ2-2 and V is TRBV5-5, with D unclear. The V and J ends lost 0 bases and 5 bases respectively, with 11 bases between them. Looked up from germline, CDR1 is SGHKS and CDR2 is YYEKEE (reference sequence). The CDR3 is 15 amino acids. The CDR3 protein is CASSLVSLLTGELFF. The CDR3 nucleotides read TGTGCCAGCAGCTTGGTTAGTTTACTTACCGGGGAGCTGTTTTTT.

This clone was seen many times. The chain combines TRBV15 with TRBJ1-3; D not certain. V was trimmed by 0 bases and J by 0 bases, leaving 9 bases between them. The CDR3 is 16 amino acids. CDR1 is LNHNV and CDR2 is YYDKDF in the germline V gene (reference sequence). CDR3 loop: CATSRDFGYSGNTIYF. CDR3 nucleotide sequence: TGTGCCACCAGCAGAGATTTCGGGTACTCTGGAAACACCATATATTTT.

The chain employs TRBV15 and TRBJ1-2; TRBD1 agrees at 7 bases. The CDR3 runs to 14 residues. Trimming at V came to 4 bases and at J to 1 base, leaving 3 bases not matched to a gene. Germline CDR1 is LNHNV and CDR2 is YYDKDF (reference sequence). CDR3 sequence (DNA): TGTGCCACCAGCACTGGGACAGATAACTATGGCTACACCTTC. Residues: CATSTGTDNYGYTF.

The chain has TRBV5-1 and TRBJ1-4; TRBD1 is a possible D gene (6 bases). CDR1 and CDR2 from the germline V gene are SGHRS and YFSETQ. Deletions cut 4 bases from V and 6 bases from J, with 19 bases between. The CDR3 runs 16 residues. Written as DNA, the CDR3 is TGCGCCAGCAGCCCAACCAACAGGGCGACGTATGAAAAACTGTTTTTT. Translation gives CASSPTNRATYEKLFF. Complete variable domain (other parts from reference TRBV5-1 and TRBJ1-4): KAGVTQTPRYLIKTRGQQVTLSCSPISGHRSVSWYQQTPGQGLQFLFEYFSETQRNKGNFPGRFSGRQFSNSRSEMNVSTLELGDSALYLCASSPTNRATYEKLFFGSGTQLSVL.

The V call is TRBV7-2, the J call TRBJ1-2; perhaps TRBD1 as D (5 bases). Germline V gives CDR1 SGHTA, CDR2 FQGNSA. V lost 2 bases and J 8 bases, leaving 18 bases between the germline ends. There are 15 residues in the CDR3. The CDR3 here is CASSLRGTPPGGYTF. The CDR3 region has the DNA TGTGCCAGCAGCTTACGGGGGACTCCTCCGGGGGGCTACACCTTC.

The CDR3 DNA reads TGTGCCAGTTCCCGGGACACCGGGGAGCTGTTTTTT. Its translation: CASSRDTGELFF. The chain carries TRBV12-3 or TRBV12-4 and TRBJ2-2; no clear D. The length of the CDR3 is 12 residues. The V end was cut by 9 bases, the J end by 3 bases, with 8 bases between.

This clone occurred a few times. One end of the junction fails to match germline, which may point to a read error. CDR3 nucleotides: TGTGCCACAAGTGAAGGGGGCAGCTATGGCTACACCTTC. This codes for CATSEGGSYGYTF. The chain employs TRBV24-1 and TRBJ1-2; 7 nucleotides line up with TRBD1. Germline CDR1 and CDR2: KGHDR and SFDVKD. This CDR3 has 13 amino acids.

The chain has TRBV7-3 and TRBJ2-7; D is perhaps TRBD1 (7 bases). V was trimmed by 5 bases and J by 1 base, leaving 12 bases between them. There are 14 residues in the CDR3. Germline CDR1 is SGHTA and CDR2 is FQGTGA. The CDR3 region is CASSAGQSSYEQYF. CDR3 DNA sequence: TGTGCCAGCAGCGCGGGACAGAGTTCCTACGAGCAGTACTTC.

This chain uses TRBV29-1 with TRBJ2-1; D uncertain. The V end was cut by 5 bases, the J end by 9 bases, with 23 bases between. Germline CDR1 reads SQVTM; CDR2 reads ANQGSEA. This CDR3 comprises 15 residues. CDR3 in amino acids: CSVLPPAANNGEQFF. CDR3 nucleotide sequence: TGCAGCGTTCTCCCGCCCGCGGCAAATAATGGTGAGCAGTTCTTC.

To note about this clone: This specimen includes other DNA sequences encoding the same CDR3. This rearrangement joins TRBV6-5 to TRBJ2-7, with a possible D match to TRBD2 (5 bases). This CDR3 comprises 15 residues. Germline loops: CDR1 MNHEY, CDR2 SVGAGI. Deletions cut 0 bases from V and 1 base from J, with 10 bases between. In nucleotides, the CDR3 is TGTGCCAGCAGTTACTCAGCCAGCGGTTCCTACGAGCAGTACTTC. Residues: CASSYSASGSYEQYF.

A single count supports this clone. The chain employs TRBV15 and TRBJ1-1; TRBD1 is a possible D gene (6 bases). The CDR3 length is 12 residues. Germline CDR1 LNHNV, CDR2 YYDKDF (reference sequence). V lost 4 bases and J lost 10, with 13 bases in between. In nucleotides, the CDR3 is TGTGCCACCAGCACTCTGGGGGCAGGAGCTTTCTTT. It codes for CATSTLGAGAFF.

CDR3 sequence: CASSGRNEQFF. The CDR3 DNA reads as TGTGCCAGCAGTGGGAGGAATGAGCAGTTCTTC. This chain uses TRBV5-4 with TRBJ2-1; a weak D match, TRBD2 (6 bases). There are 11 residues in the CDR3. Germline lookup yields CDR1 SGHNT and CDR2 YYREEE (reference sequence). The V gene lost 5 bases and the J gene lost 7 bases, with 7 bases spanning the gap. Looking up the rest from reference TRBV5-4 and TRBJ2-1 gives the full variable domain: ETGVTQSPTHLIKTRGQQVTLRCSSQSGHNTVSWYQQALGQGPQFIFQYYREEENGRGNFPPRFSGLQFPNYSSELNVNALELDDSALYLCASSGRNEQFFGPGTRLTVL.

The chain joins TRBV12-3 or TRBV12-4 to TRBJ2-7; 9 bases match TRBD2. The V gene end was trimmed by 7 bases and the J gene end by 4 bases; junction bases not matched to a gene: 5. The CDR3 runs 13 residues. Here the CDR3 reads CASISTSGYEQYF. The CDR3 DNA reads as TGTGCCAGCATCTCGACTAGCGGTTACGAGCAGTACTTC.

The V call is TRBV29-1, the J call TRBJ2-7; 7 bases map to TRBD2. Germline CDR1 SQVTM, CDR2 ANQGSEA. This CDR3 is built from 10 residues. The chain's CDR3 is CGGGDYEQYF. CDR3 sequence (DNA): TGCGGGGGAGGGGACTACGAGCAGTACTTC.

V and J are TRBV7-9 and TRBJ2-1; no firm D call. V lost 2 bases and J 8 bases, leaving 4 bases between the germline ends. This CDR3 is built from 11 residues. Germline V gene data show CDR1 as SEHNR and CDR2 as FQNEAQ (reference sequence). CDR3 loop: CASSLIYEQFF. As DNA, the CDR3 is TGTGCCAGCAGCTTAATATATGAGCAGTTCTTC.

This chain joins TRBV24-1 and TRBJ2-2; a possible D gene is TRBD1 (6 bases). This CDR3 has 14 residues. CDR1 is KGHDR, CDR2 SFDVKD, per germline. The V end lost 9 bases, the J end lost 3 bases, and 13 bases lay between the germline ends. The CDR3 region is CATRPDSYTGELFF. CDR3 DNA sequence: TGTGCCACCCGCCCGGACAGTTACACCGGGGAGCTGTTTTTT.

The J gene is TRBJ1-3, the V gene TRBV5-1, with 7 bases aligning to TRBD1. After removal of 4 bases from V and 2 bases from J, the junction contained 3 bases not matched to a gene. Germline CDR1 and CDR2: SGHRS and YFSETQ. This CDR3 is 14 amino acids long. DNA for the CDR3: TGCGCCAGCAGCCCCGGACAGGCTGGAAACACCATATATTTT. This sequence encodes CASSPGQAGNTIYF.

The chain combines TRBV28 with TRBJ2-3, with 9 bases identical to TRBD1. The trim removed 4 bases at V and 2 bases at J, leaving 7 bases unmatched. The CDR3 runs to 16 residues. Germline loops: CDR1 MDHEN, CDR2 SYDVKM. CDR3 coding DNA: TGTGCCAGCAGTTATGGGGACAGGGCGTACACAGATACGCAGTATTTT. It codes for CASSYGDRAYTDTQYF.

This clone occurred a few times. The chain is built from TRBV5-1 and TRBJ2-7; 7 bases line up with TRBD2. Germline assignment: CDR1 SGHRS and CDR2 YFSETQ. The CDR3 sequence is 17 residues long. Unmatched junction bases numbered 13, after V lost 4 bases and J lost 0 bases. The CDR3 DNA is TGCGCCAGCAGCCTCATGTGGGGCGGGAGTAACTCCTACGAGCAGTACTTC. This sequence encodes CASSLMWGGSNSYEQYF.

The chain has TRBV7-9 and TRBJ1-2, with TRBD1 matching over 12 bases. Germline V lookup: CDR1 SEHNR, CDR2 FQNEAQ (reference sequence). Trimming cost V 2 bases and J 7 bases; bases outside gene matches: 8. This CDR3 is built from 16 residues. CDR3 protein: CASSLIWDRGLFGYTF. The CDR3 DNA is TGTGCCAGCAGCTTAATCTGGGACAGGGGGCTCTTTGGCTACACCTTC.

The V and J genes are TRBV15 and TRBJ2-7, with a weak D call TRBD1 (5 bases). Trimming pared 0 bases from V and 1 base from J, leaving 13 bases between. CDR1 is LNHNV, CDR2 YYDKDF, per germline (reference sequence). The CDR3 runs 16 residues. This CDR3 reads CATSREGLGFSYEQYF. CDR3 DNA: TGTGCCACCAGCAGAGAGGGGCTAGGTTTTTCCTACGAGCAGTACTTC.

The chain uses TRBV11-3 and TRBJ2-1, with TRBD2 as a possible D gene (5 bases). Deletions cut 3 bases from V and 0 bases from J, with 6 bases between. The CDR3 totals 14 residues. The V gene's germline CDR1 is SGHNT and CDR2 YENEEA. CDR3 bases: TGTGCCAGCAGCTTGGACTTCTCCTACAATGAGCAGTTCTTC. Amino acids: CASSLDFSYNEQFF.

The chain has TRBV6-6 and TRBJ1-6, with 7 bases lining up with TRBD1. V shed 2 bases and J 5 bases; nucleotides not matched to a gene: 3. CDR3 length: 15 amino acids. The germline gives CDR1 MNHNY, CDR2 SVGAGI (reference sequence). The CDR3 loop reads CASSYPGQNNSPLHF. As DNA, the CDR3 is TGTGCCAGCAGTTACCCGGGACAGAATAATTCACCCCTCCACTTT.